The subject of this entry is one T cell receptor (beta chain). This likely came from a read error, as a far larger clone is one base away. Construction of TCR beta libraries relied on iRepertoire HTBI primers and on Arm-PCR targeting CDR3 regions. TCRdb redid the calling of the multiplex PCR reads with MiXCR, one entry per CDR3 protein. The repertoire has 450,000 to 600,000 distinct CDR3 sequences, roughly 13% of them found once; the top ten carry more than 8.5%. Time point defined: newly diagnosed GD, antithyroid drugs for less than 3 months. From PBMCs, RNA was extracted and then used to make the TCR library. The CDR3 spans 14 residues. This sample is part of a study of regulatory T cells in long-lasting Graves disease. Separately, the same data were catalogued under a study of T cells in Graves' hyperthyroidism and ophthalmopathy.

V usage is TRBV12-3 or TRBV12-4 and J usage is TRBJ1-4, with TRBD1 matching 7 bases. The receptor comes from a man aged 25-45 years with Graves disease. The material sequenced was peripheral blood mononuclear cells (PBMCs), taken at new diagnosis, from a patient treated with antithyroid drugs. In nucleotides, the CDR3 is TGTGCCAGCAGTGATACAGGGGAGGAGGAAAAACTGTGTTTT. Encoded protein: CASSDTGEEEKLCF.